What follows are 11 T cell receptor beta chains derived from one specimen sequenced in a study of blood T cell repertoires in COVID-19. Measured with immunoSEQ multiplex PCR; TCRdb has only the in-frame clones, and not every one. The data show 300,000 to 350,000 clones, approximately 83% seen once. Material for sequencing was PBMCs or T cells enriched from blood (not recorded which). The receptors come from a man aged 25 to 45 who had recovered from COVID-19.

This sequence joins TRBV7-9 and TRBJ1-2; D uncertain. Looked up from germline, CDR1 is SEHNR and CDR2 is FQNEAQ (reference sequence). The CDR3 loop spans 16 amino acids. Trimming took off 2 bases at V and 3 bases at J, with 16 bases between the two ends. In nucleotides, the CDR3 is TGTGCCAGCAGCTTACGGGCCGTTGGACTTGACTATGGCTACACCTTC. Translating it yields CASSLRAVGLDYGYTF. The variable domain in full, completed from reference TRBV7-9 and TRBJ1-2, reads DTGVSQNPRHKITKRGQNVTFRCDPISEHNRLYWYRQTLGQGPEFLTYFQNEAQLEKSRLLSDRFSAERPKGSFSTLEIQRTEQGDSAMYLCASSLRAVGLDYGYTFGSGTRLTVV.

The chain employs TRBV5-8 and TRBJ1-2, with a weak D call TRBD1 (6 bases). The germline gives CDR1 SGHTS, CDR2 YDEGEE. V was trimmed by 4 bases and J by 4 bases, leaving 20 bases between them. CDR3 length equals 16 residues. The CDR3 spells CASSPLTGSSLYGYTF. The CDR3 bases are TGTGCCAGCAGCCCTCTTACAGGGAGCTCCCTCTATGGCTACACCTTC.

The chain employs TRBV7-2 and TRBJ2-3, with 14 bases fitting TRBD2. This CDR3 is built from 17 residues. The ends lost 5 bases at V and 1 base at J; junction bases unmatched: 5. Looked up from germline, CDR1 is SGHTA and CDR2 is FQGNSA. Here the CDR3 DNA reads TGTGCCAGCAGCAGACTAGCGGGGGGGAGGGGCACAGATACGCAGTATTTT. The encoded protein is CASSRLAGGRGTDTQYF.

The genes are TRBV6-5 and TRBJ2-2; perhaps TRBD1 as D (6 bases). The V end lost 2 bases, the J end lost 17 bases, and 12 bases lay between the germline ends. The germline gives CDR1 MNHEY, CDR2 SVGAGI. This CDR3 region has 11 residues. The CDR3 region has the DNA TGTGCCAGCAGTTACCGGGACACTAGTTTTTTT. It yields the protein CASSYRDTSFF.

The rearrangement links TRBV6-2 or TRBV6-3 to TRBJ2-5; D ambiguous. The V gene lost 2 bases and the J gene lost 3 bases, with 10 bases spanning the gap. CDR3 length: 14 residues. Germline V gene sequence: CDR1 MNHEY, CDR2 SVGEGT. CDR3: CASSYLPQEETQYF. The CDR3 DNA reads as TGTGCCAGCAGTTACCTCCCCCAGGAAGAGACCCAGTACTTC.

The V and J genes are TRBV11-3 and TRBJ2-7; perhaps TRBD1 as D (6 bases). The CDR3 runs to 16 residues. From germline, CDR1 is SGHNT and CDR2 YENEEA. V was cut by 6 bases and J by 2 bases, with 20 bases left in between. The CDR3 sequence: CASRQDSKMKAYEQYF. DNA of the CDR3: TGTGCCAGCAGGCAGGACAGTAAAATGAAAGCCTACGAGCAGTACTTC.

V gene TRBV7-2 combines with J gene TRBJ2-5; D call uncertain. The germline gives CDR1 SGHTA, CDR2 FQGNSA. The CDR3 contains 15 residues. V shed 1 base and J shed 1 base, with 10 bases lying between them. DNA of the CDR3: TGTGCCAGCAGCTTAGAAGCCTATAGCCAAGAGACCCAGTACTTC. Its translation is CASSLEAYSQETQYF.

The chain is built from TRBV9 and TRBJ1-2; TRBD1 matches 7 bases. This CDR3 region has 13 residues. The germline V gene has CDR1 SGDLS and CDR2 YYNGEE. J gave up 8 bases and V 3 bases, and 7 bases lay outside the gene matches. Here the CDR3 reads CASSGDRVWGYTF. Here the CDR3 DNA reads TGTGCCAGCAGCGGAGACAGGGTTTGGGGCTACACCTTC.

This chain connects TRBV7-2 to TRBJ1-5; 7 bases match TRBD1. Germline CDR1 is SGHTA and CDR2 is FQGNSA. The CDR3 runs 14 residues. The junction had 3 bases not matched to a gene; V was cut back by 5 bases and J by 2 bases. The chain's CDR3 is CASSLDRGNQPQHF. In nucleotides, the CDR3 is TGTGCCAGCAGCCTCGACAGGGGCAATCAGCCCCAGCATTTT.

The chain employs TRBV23-1 and TRBJ2-7; 8 nucleotides agree with TRBD1. TRBV23-1 is classed as an ORF, of uncertain function. The CDR3 runs to 17 residues. After removal of 0 bases from V and 4 bases from J, the junction contained 11 bases not matched to a gene. The DNA of the CDR3 is TGCGCCAGCAGTCAATCTGGGTACGGGACAGGAGAGTACGAGCAGTACTTC. It translates to CASSQSGYGTGEYEQYF.

The chain joins TRBV30 to TRBJ2-2; 9 bases are shared with TRBD1. The CDR3 contains 15 residues. Germline assignment: CDR1 GTSNPN and CDR2 SVGIG (reference sequence). Trimming cost V 0 bases and J 1 base; bases outside gene matches: 0. The CDR3 DNA sequence: TGTGCCTGGAGTGTGGGACAGGGGAACACCGGGGAGCTGTTTTTT. Residues: CAWSVGQGNTGELFF.